Below, one T cell receptor (beta chain) is given with its context. What it binds is unknown. One end of the junction is discordant with germline, which a read error may explain. Axillary draining lymph nodes of breast cancer patients supplied the node samples. TCRdb analysed the multiplex PCR reads with MiXCR anew, one entry per CDR3 protein. Here the sample spans around 170,000 distinct CDR3 sequences, 30% to 35% being singletons. Per the germline V gene, CDR1 is SGHDN and CDR2 is FVKESK. CDR3 length: 21 amino acids. This sample is drawn from a study of breast tumors, draining lymph nodes, adjacent tissues. General study results and limits: Tumor repertoires ranked between lymph nodes and nontumor tissue in diversity, with V and J gene preferences. Luminal-like breast cancer showed significantly greater tumor-nontumor repertoire similarity than basal-like breast cancer did. The lymph node origin of tumor T cells was framed as consistent with a hypothesis, not demonstrated.

The receptor's source is a female donor with breast cancer. Some clones in this sample may be carry-over from other donors' samples. Sample: axillary lymph node tissue. The V call is TRBV14, the J call TRBJ2-7; tentatively, D is TRBD1 (6 bases). Written as DNA, the CDR3 is TGTGCCAGCAGCCAAAGCCCCACAGGGTTTATCTCCTCCTACGAGCAGGTAAAGCAGCACTTC. Its translation is CASSQSPTGFISSYEQVKQHF.